The 26 T cell receptor beta chains below all came from one sample that was sequenced in a study of T cells in Graves' hyperthyroidism and ophthalmopathy. Amplification of TCR beta CDR3 regions was performed using RNA transcripts as template. When the TCR CDR3 underwent first-round RT-PCR, the HTBI primer set was used. TCRdb redid the calling of the multiplex PCR reads with MiXCR, one entry per CDR3 protein. The sample yields approximately 400,000 distinct CDR3 sequences, about an eighth seen once. The material sequenced was blood. The receptors shown here come from a man between 45 and 60 years old with Graves' ophthalmopathy.

This clonotype was found many times. J is TRBJ2-3 and V is TRBV7-3, with 13 bases matching TRBD2. There are 14 residues in the CDR3. Trimming took 6 bases from V and 6 from J; bases not matched to a gene: 3. Looked up from germline, CDR1 is SGHTA and CDR2 is FQGTGA. The CDR3 here is CASSTSGRADTQYF. CDR3 nucleotides: TGTGCCAGCAGTACTAGCGGGAGGGCGGATACGCAGTATTTT.

This clonotype was observed at least ten times. The chain is built from TRBV20-1 and TRBJ1-2; D possibly corresponds to TRBD1 (5 bases). CDR3 size: 15 residues. The ends were cut back, 5 bases at V and 3 bases at J, with 19 bases in the middle. Germline CDR1 and CDR2: DFQATT and SNEGSKA (reference sequence). The CDR3 nucleotides read TGCAGTGCTGGGAAAGGGCAGGGAGGGGACTATGGCTACACCTTC. It encodes CSAGKGQGGDYGYTF.

In its sample, this clonotype was seen once. At one of its ends the junction is not consistent with the germline gene, which may arise from a read error. The genes are TRBV19 and TRBJ2-1; 8 nucleotides match TRBD1. This CDR3 spans 14 amino acids. Looked up from germline, CDR1 is LNHDA and CDR2 is SQIVND (reference sequence). The CDR3 spells CASGIQGAMGEQFF. CDR3 DNA: TGTGCCAGTGGTATTCAGGGGGCGATGGGTGAGCAGTTCTTC.

This clonotype came up many times. V is TRBV20-1 and J is TRBJ2-7; 16 bases match TRBD2. Germline loops: CDR1 DFQATT, CDR2 SNEGSKA (reference sequence). Losses at the gene ends were 3 bases for V and 3 bases for J; bases not matched to a gene: 11. The CDR3 is 18 residues long. The CDR3 is CSASPGTSGRANSYEQYF. As DNA, the CDR3 is TGCAGTGCTAGCCCAGGGACTAGCGGGAGGGCCAATAGCTACGAGCAGTACTTC.

Many counts were recorded for this clonotype. The rearrangement links TRBV11-2 to TRBJ2-1, with 8 nucleotides matching TRBD2. Germline V lookup: CDR1 SGHAT, CDR2 FQNNGV. The J segment lost 7 bases and the V segment lost 1 base, leaving 15 bases of the junction unmatched. The CDR3 runs 18 residues. Written as DNA, the CDR3 is TGTGCCAGCAGCTTAGGAGTTTTGCGGGCGGGGGGACGGAATGAGCAGTTCTTC. Amino acid sequence: CASSLGVLRAGGRNEQFF.

The chain combines TRBV19 with TRBJ1-2, with 7 bases that match TRBD1. This CDR3 is 14 amino acids long. The V segment lost 7 bases and the J segment 3 bases; nucleotides outside the gene matches: 8. The germline V gene encodes CDR1 LNHDA and CDR2 SQIVND (reference sequence). In DNA form, the CDR3 reads TGTGCCAGTACTCGAGGGACAGTTGACTATGGCTACACCTTC. Translated, it gives CASTRGTVDYGYTF.

There are many counts of this clonotype. The rearrangement uses TRBV11-2 and TRBJ2-3; D perhaps matches TRBD2 (6 bases). Germline lookup yields CDR1 SGHAT and CDR2 FQNNGV. The CDR3 runs 17 residues. V was clipped by 5 bases and J by 6 bases, with 24 bases between them. This CDR3 is CASSPEGAGRSLDTQYF. CDR3 coding DNA: TGTGCCAGCAGCCCAGAGGGAGCAGGGAGGTCCCTGGATACGCAGTATTTT.

This clonotype was found many times. The chain recombines TRBV20-1 with TRBJ1-5; 8 bases are a match to TRBD1. V shed 6 bases, J shed 3 bases, and the junction held 10 bases outside the gene matches. The CDR3 loop spans 15 amino acids. The germline CDR1 and CDR2 sequences are DFQATT and SNEGSKA (reference sequence). The CDR3 loop reads CSARTGTTTNQPQHF. Here the CDR3 DNA reads TGCAGTGCAAGGACAGGGACAACCACCAATCAGCCCCAGCATTTT.

A single count supports this clonotype. Because the CDR3's place on the DNA is in doubt, the DNA is left out and the CDR3 is given as listed by TCRdb. The chain is built from TRBV19 and TRBJ2-2; the table assigns TRBD2, which was not confirmed against the DNA. Looked up from germline, CDR1 is LNHDA and CDR2 is SQIVND (reference sequence). Inclusive of both ends, the CDR3 amounts to 18 amino acids. This CDR3 reads CASSIVKRGRAVPGSCFF.

This chain's CDR3 is CASSLGRGGSGEQFF. DNA of the CDR3: TGTGCCAGCAGCTTGGGTCGGGGCGGGAGTGGTGAGCAGTTCTTC. The V call is TRBV6-1, the J call TRBJ2-1; 7 nucleotides match TRBD2. Germline V CDR1 and CDR2: MNHNS, SASEGT. With 6 bases clipped from V and 9 bases from J, the junction kept 14 bases outside the gene matches. The CDR3 spans 15 residues.

This clonotype was picked up many times. J is TRBJ2-7 and V is TRBV29-1; 7 nucleotides agree with TRBD2. The CDR3 covers 17 residues. Germline lookup yields CDR1 SQVTM and CDR2 ANQGSEA. V was clipped by 0 bases and J by 2 bases; unmatched bases: 13. The CDR3 DNA sequence: TGCAGCGTTGAAGATACGGACCAGGCTAGCGGCCCCTACGAGCAGTACTTC. Translated, it gives CSVEDTDQASGPYEQYF.

This clonotype was detected a few times. The CDR3 sequence: CAWSGGGGDEKLFF. DNA for the CDR3: TGTGCCTGGAGCGGTGGTGGCGGGGATGAAAAACTGTTTTTT. The chain has TRBV30 and TRBJ1-4; D is unresolved. CDR1 is GTSNPN, CDR2 SVGIG, per germline (reference sequence). The CDR3 sequence is 14 residues long. The ends were cut back, 3 bases at V and 6 bases at J, with 14 bases in the middle.

There are many counts of this clonotype. V gene TRBV3-1 combines with J gene TRBJ2-1; 10 bases map to TRBD2. The length of the CDR3 is 16 residues. From germline, CDR1 is LGHDT and CDR2 YNNKEL (reference sequence). The trim removed 6 bases at V and 2 bases at J, leaving 7 bases unmatched. In nucleotides, the CDR3 is TGTGCCAGCAGAAATCTAGCGGGGGAGGCCTACAATGAGCAGTTCTTC. As protein: CASRNLAGEAYNEQFF.

This clonotype was counted at least ten times. This chain links TRBV12-3 or TRBV12-4 with TRBJ2-1; possible D gene TRBD2, 6 bases. This CDR3 is built from 13 residues. V was shortened by 8 bases and J by 2 bases, with 10 bases between the two germline ends. The CDR3 sequence: CASSGVAYNEQFF. Here the CDR3 DNA reads TGTGCCAGCTCGGGAGTTGCCTACAATGAGCAGTTCTTC.

This clonotype showed up many times. The chain links TRBV2 to TRBJ2-7; D remains unclear. V was cut by 11 bases and J by 1 base, with 12 bases left in between. This CDR3 has 12 amino acids. In germline, CDR1 is SNHLY, CDR2 FYNNEI. The CDR3: CALSDVSYEQYF. DNA for the CDR3: TGTGCCCTATCCGACGTATCCTACGAGCAGTACTTC.

The V gene is TRBV2, the J gene TRBJ2-3, with 12 bases lining up with TRBD2. The germline gives CDR1 SNHLY, CDR2 FYNNEI. This CDR3 has 18 residues. V was clipped by 7 bases and J by 0 bases; unmatched bases: 11. CDR3 nucleotides: TGTGCCAGCACTCTCTCGGGACTAGCGGGCCATAGCACAGATACGCAGTATTTT. Translation gives CASTLSGLAGHSTDTQYF.

A remark on this clonotype: An end of the junction does not agree with germline; a read error may underlie this. The V gene is TRBV6-1, the J gene TRBJ1-1, with D tentatively TRBD1 (6 bases). Per germline, CDR1 MNHNS and CDR2 SASEGT. The CDR3 has 13 amino acids. In DNA form, the CDR3 reads TGTGCCGGCAGACAGGAGTCGAACACTGAAGCTTTCTTT. Amino acids: CAGRQESNTEAFF.

This clonotype occurred many times. This sequence joins TRBV30 and TRBJ2-2, with D perhaps TRBD2 (6 bases). The V end lost 5 bases, the J end lost 5 bases, and 18 bases lay between the germline ends. The CDR3 loop spans 15 amino acids. From germline, CDR1 is GTSNPN and CDR2 SVGIG (reference sequence). The CDR3 DNA reads TGTGCCTGGGGTCCGACTAGAGGACGGACCGGGGAGCTGTTTTTT. This translates into CAWGPTRGRTGELFF. The whole variable domain, remainder taken from reference TRBV30 and TRBJ2-2, is SQTIHQWPATLVQPVGSPLSLECTVEGTSNPNLYWYRQAAGRGLQLLFYSVGIGQISSEVPQNLSASRPQDRQFILSSKKLLLSDSGFYLCAWGPTRGRTGELFFGEGSRLTVL.

This clonotype was detected ten times or more. The chain employs TRBV28 and TRBJ1-6, with TRBD1 matching over 8 bases. V dropped 6 bases and J dropped 7; count of bases not matched to a gene: 8. Germline values: CDR1 MDHEN, CDR2 SYDVKM. The CDR3 totals 15 residues. The CDR3 DNA reads TGTGCCAGCAGAACTGGACAGGGATGGAATTCACCCCTCCACTTT. It specifies CASRTGQGWNSPLHF.

This clonotype was counted only a few times. This chain links TRBV10-1 with TRBJ2-2; 7 bases are shared with TRBD1. Trimming took 6 bases from V and 0 from J; bases not matched to a gene: 4. This CDR3 is 15 amino acids long. Germline V gene lookup returns CDR1 WNHNN and CDR2 SYGVQD (reference sequence). The CDR3 spells CASSRDSANTGELFF. CDR3 in DNA: TGCGCCAGCAGCAGGGACAGCGCGAACACCGGGGAGCTGTTTTTT.

CDR3 nucleotide sequence: TGTGCCACCAGTGGGTTAGCGGGAGGGGGTGTGAATGAGCAGTTCTTC. Translated, it gives CATSGLAGGGVNEQFF. V is TRBV24-1 and J is TRBJ2-1; TRBD2 matches 11 bases. This CDR3 spans 16 amino acids. Per germline, CDR1 KGHDR and CDR2 SFDVKD. V shed 5 bases and J 7 bases; nucleotides not matched to a gene: 9.

V and J are TRBV28 and TRBJ2-7; D remains ambiguous. Trimming removed 1 base from V and 5 bases from J, with 12 bases in between. CDR1 is MDHEN, CDR2 SYDVKM, per germline. CDR3 length: 14 amino acids. As DNA, the CDR3 is TGTGCCAGCAGTTTATTGGGCACTATCCACGAGCAGTACTTC. Translation gives CASSLLGTIHEQYF.

The chain joins TRBV24-1 to TRBJ1-2, with TRBD1 as a possible D gene (5 bases). The germline V gene has CDR1 KGHDR and CDR2 SFDVKD. Deletions cut 6 bases from V and 4 bases from J, with 11 bases between. The CDR3 is made up of 13 amino acids. The CDR3 loop reads CATSRDGTYGYTF. CDR3 sequence (DNA): TGTGCCACCAGTCGGGACGGAACCTATGGCTACACCTTC.

About this clonotype: Being one base from a much bigger clone, this may be a read error. The V call is TRBV20-1, the J call TRBJ2-2, with TRBD2 identical over 11 bases. The germline CDR1 and CDR2 sequences are DFQATT and SNEGSKA (reference sequence). The V gene end was trimmed by 1 base and the J gene end by 7 bases; junction bases not matched to a gene: 14. The CDR3 has 18 amino acids. The CDR3 nucleotides are TGCAGTGCTAGAGTATTTGCTAGCGGGAGGAGGAGCAACGGGGAGCTGTTTTTT. Translation: CSARVFASGRRSNGELFF.

This clonotype was seen ten or more times. This chain uses TRBV19 with TRBJ2-2, with D hard to call. Germline V gene data show CDR1 as LNHDA and CDR2 as SQIVND (reference sequence). V gave up 3 bases and J gave up 6 bases, with 11 bases separating them. The CDR3 totals 14 residues. The CDR3: CASSIESLAGELFF. Written as DNA, the CDR3 is TGTGCCAGTAGTATCGAATCACTGGCCGGGGAGCTGTTTTTT. The full variable domain, in which reference TRBV19 and TRBJ2-2 provide the parts outside the CDR3, is DGGITQSPKYLFRKEGQNVTLSCEQNLNHDAMYWYRQDPGQGLRLIYYSQIVNDFQKGDIAEGYSVSREKKESFPLTVTSAQKNPTAFYLCASSIESLAGELFFGEGSRLTVL.

This clonotype showed up many times. The J gene is TRBJ2-4, the V gene TRBV12-3 or TRBV12-4, with unresolved D. V dropped 2 bases and J dropped 6 bases, with 14 bases sitting between them. The CDR3 is 15 residues long. The CDR3 DNA reads as TGTGCCAGCAGTTTAACCCCCGTTCAGGCAAACATTCAGTACTTC. Its translation is CASSLTPVQANIQYF.